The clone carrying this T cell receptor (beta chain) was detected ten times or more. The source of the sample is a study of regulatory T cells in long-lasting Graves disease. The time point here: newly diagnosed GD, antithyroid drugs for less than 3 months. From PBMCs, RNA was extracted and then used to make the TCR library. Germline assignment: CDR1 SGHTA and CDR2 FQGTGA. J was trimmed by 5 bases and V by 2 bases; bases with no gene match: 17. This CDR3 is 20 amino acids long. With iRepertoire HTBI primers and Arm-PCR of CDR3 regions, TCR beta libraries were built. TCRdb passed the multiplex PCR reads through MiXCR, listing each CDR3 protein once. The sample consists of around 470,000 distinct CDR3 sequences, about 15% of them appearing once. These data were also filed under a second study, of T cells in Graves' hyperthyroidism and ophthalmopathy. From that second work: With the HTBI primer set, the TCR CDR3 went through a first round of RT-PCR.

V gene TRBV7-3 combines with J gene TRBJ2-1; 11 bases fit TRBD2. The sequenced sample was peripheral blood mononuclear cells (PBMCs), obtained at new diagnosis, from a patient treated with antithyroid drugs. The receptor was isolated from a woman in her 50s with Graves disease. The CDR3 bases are TGTGCCAGCAGCTTACCCCGACTAGCGGGATGTCGCTCCACACACAATGAGCAGTTCTTC. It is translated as CASSLPRLAGCRSTHNEQFF.